These 25 T cell receptor beta chains originate from one sample sequenced in a study of early T cells in non-severe SARS-CoV-2 infection. TCRdb re-called the 5' RACE reads with MiXCR, one entry per CDR3 protein. The data contain about 46,000 distinct CDR3 sequences, roughly a tenth of them singletons. Sequenced material: whole blood, taken at baseline. The receptor set was obtained from an adult who was a healthcare worker with PCR-confirmed SARS-CoV-2 infection or an uninfected control (not recorded which).

This clonotype was detected only a few times. The chain links TRBV7-9 to TRBJ1-4, with unresolved D. In germline, CDR1 is SEHNR, CDR2 FQNEAQ (reference sequence). This CDR3 region has 14 residues. V lost 6 bases, J lost 3 bases, and 11 bases lay in between. The CDR3: CASSFDGANEKLFF. In nucleotides, the CDR3 is TGTGCCAGCAGTTTTGACGGTGCTAATGAAAAACTGTTTTTT.

The J gene is TRBJ2-3, the V gene TRBV5-4, with TRBD1 identical over 9 bases. J gave up 4 bases and V 4 bases, and 7 bases lay outside the gene matches. Germline assignment: CDR1 SGHNT and CDR2 YYREEE (reference sequence). The CDR3 runs 15 residues. The CDR3 protein is CASSGGTGLADTQYF. The CDR3 bases are TGTGCCAGCAGCGGCGGGACAGGGTTGGCAGATACGCAGTATTTT.

The genes are TRBV7-2 and TRBJ2-5, with TRBD1 matching 8 bases. The CDR3 is 14 residues long. From germline, CDR1 is SGHTA and CDR2 FQGNSA. Germline trimming cut 6 bases from V and 6 bases from J; bases unmatched to any gene: 9. The CDR3 sequence: CASRAGQGGKTQYF. The CDR3 DNA is TGTGCCAGCAGGGCCGGACAGGGTGGTAAGACCCAGTACTTC.

Many counts were recorded for this clonotype. The V and J genes are TRBV7-6 and TRBJ1-4; 7 bases match TRBD1. The ends lost 5 bases at V and 5 bases at J; junction bases unmatched: 5. The CDR3 runs to 14 residues. Germline V CDR1 and CDR2: SGHVS, FNYEAQ. The CDR3 DNA reads TGTGCCAGCAGCAACGCAGGGGGAAATGAAAAACTGTTTTTT. Protein sequence: CASSNAGGNEKLFF.

This sequence joins TRBV7-9 and TRBJ2-1, with 15 positions matching TRBD2. V trimming: 5 bases; J trimming: 7 bases; junction bases outside the gene matches: 9. This CDR3 spans 17 amino acids. Germline assignment: CDR1 SEHNR and CDR2 FQNEAQ (reference sequence). The chain's CDR3 is CASSPGLAGGFSNEQFF. CDR3 sequence (DNA): TGTGCCAGCAGCCCGGGACTAGCGGGGGGATTCAGTAATGAGCAGTTCTTC.

This clonotype was counted a few times. This chain links TRBV12-3 or TRBV12-4 with TRBJ1-3; D is unclear. The CDR3 runs to 11 residues. The V and J ends lost 8 bases and 9 bases respectively, with 11 bases between them. The CDR3 reads CASQTPSTIYF. The CDR3 bases are TGTGCCAGCCAGACTCCGAGCACCATATATTTT.

This clonotype has more than one count but fewer than ten. V usage is TRBV6-6 and J usage is TRBJ1-4; 7 bases fit TRBD1. Germline CDR1 MNHNY, CDR2 SVGAGI (reference sequence). The V gene end was trimmed by 2 bases and the J gene end by 5 bases; junction bases not matched to a gene: 11. CDR3 length: 17 residues. CDR3 nucleotide sequence: TGTGCCAGCAGTTACATGCGGGACAGACCTACAAATGAAAAACTGTTTTTT. Amino acid sequence: CASSYMRDRPTNEKLFF.

This clonotype has ten or more counts. The V gene is TRBV5-6, the J gene TRBJ2-7; either TRBD1 or TRBD2 may fit D (5 bases each). Germline-derived CDR1 and CDR2 are SGHDT and YYEEEE. CDR3 length: 14 amino acids. V was pared by 0 bases and J by 2 bases, with 9 bases between. CDR3 in DNA: TGTGCCAGCAGCTTGGTGGGACCGACCTACGAGCAGTACTTC. It encodes CASSLVGPTYEQYF. Full variable domain (remainder filled in from reference TRBV5-6 and TRBJ2-7): DAGVTQSPTHLIKTRGQQVTLRCSPKSGHDTVSWYQQALGQGPQFIFQYYEEEERQRGNFPDRFSGHQFPNYSSELNVNALLLGDSALYLCASSLVGPTYEQYFGPGTRLTVT.

The rearrangement uses TRBV5-4 and TRBJ2-4; D possibly matches TRBD1 or TRBD2 (5 bases each). The CDR3 is 14 residues long. CDR1 is SGHNT, CDR2 YYREEE, per germline (reference sequence). V was shortened by 1 base and J by 5 bases, with 10 bases between the two germline ends. Here the CDR3 DNA reads TGTGCCAGCAGCTTGTGGGGGACCCAAAACATTCAGTACTTC. It encodes CASSLWGTQNIQYF.

At least ten counts were recorded for this clonotype. The rearrangement links TRBV2 to TRBJ2-3; 7 positions agree with TRBD2. V trimming: 7 bases; J trimming: 0 bases; junction bases outside the gene matches: 7. The CDR3 sequence is 15 residues long. In germline, CDR1 is SNHLY, CDR2 FYNNEI. CDR3 DNA sequence: TGTGCCAGCATGGGGGGAGGGACTAGCACAGATACGCAGTATTTT. This codes for CASMGGGTSTDTQYF. The complete variable domain, with remaining parts taken from reference TRBV2 and TRBJ2-3, reads EPEVTQTPSHQVTQMGQEVILRCVPISNHLYFYWYRQILGQKVEFLVSFYNNEISEKSEIFDDQFSVERPDGSNFTLKIRSTKLEDSAMYFCASMGGGTSTDTQYFGPGTRLTVL.

The table lists this clonotype with a few counts. This chain connects TRBV27 to TRBJ2-3; D might be TRBD1 (5 bases). The CDR3 consists of 17 residues. Germline CDR1 is MNHEY and CDR2 is SMNVEV (reference sequence). The germline V and J ends were trimmed by 3 bases and 2 bases, with 18 bases remaining between them. The CDR3 nucleotides are TGTGCCAGCAGTTTCTCCCTAAGATGGGGCCTCACAGATACGCAGTATTTT. Amino acids: CASSFSLRWGLTDTQYF.

The rearrangement uses TRBV12-3 or TRBV12-4 and TRBJ2-3; 7 nucleotides agree with TRBD2. V was clipped by 1 base and J by 3 bases; unmatched bases: 10. This CDR3 is 17 amino acids long. CDR3 nucleotides: TGTGCCAGCAGTTTAGGCCTAGCGGCCCTAGTTACAGATACGCAGTATTTT. Its protein is CASSLGLAALVTDTQYF.

This clonotype is labeled as medium-sized. The V gene is TRBV6-4, the J gene TRBJ1-1; possible D gene TRBD1, 5 bases. V lost 0 bases to trimming and J lost 6 bases, with 8 bases between them. CDR3 length: 13 amino acids. Germline CDR1 and CDR2: MRHNA and SNTAGT. The DNA for the CDR3 is TGTGCCAGCAGTGACTCAGGGGAGTCTGAAGCTTTCTTT. Encoded protein: CASSDSGESEAFF.

This clonotype was seen only a few times. The chain carries TRBV27 and TRBJ2-7; 9 bases map to TRBD2. Per germline, CDR1 MNHEY and CDR2 SMNVEV (reference sequence). The CDR3 is 15 amino acids. The V gene end was trimmed by 4 bases and the J gene end by 3 bases; junction bases not matched to a gene: 7. The CDR3: CASSWGLAGVYEQYF. The CDR3 bases are TGTGCCAGCAGTTGGGGTTTAGCGGGGGTCTACGAGCAGTACTTC.

The rearrangement links TRBV5-1 to TRBJ2-6; TRBD1 might be the D (6 bases). The ends were cut back, 0 bases at V and 1 base at J, with 14 bases in the middle. This CDR3 is built from 18 residues. The germline CDR1 and CDR2 sequences are SGHRS and YFSETQ. The CDR3 protein is CASSLAGMQGSGANVLTF. The CDR3 bases are TGCGCCAGCAGCTTGGCCGGGATGCAGGGGTCTGGGGCCAACGTCCTGACTTTC.

CDR3 coding DNA: TGTGCCAGCAGCCCGGGGAGCCAGCTCACAGATACGCAGTATTTT. This encodes CASSPGSQLTDTQYF. The gene calls are TRBV3-1 and TRBJ2-3; D might be TRBD2 (5 bases). Trimming removed 4 bases at V and 2 bases at J, with 13 bases between. This CDR3 comprises 15 residues. CDR1 is LGHDT, CDR2 YNNKEL, per germline (reference sequence).

This clonotype was counted at least ten times. The chain's CDR3 is CASSLEVRGELFF. The CDR3 coding sequence is TGTGCCAGCAGCTTAGAGGTTCGAGGGGAGCTGTTTTTT. The chain uses TRBV11-2 and TRBJ2-2; D gene unclear. The CDR3 is 13 residues long. V was clipped by 0 bases and J by 8 bases, with 7 bases between them. Germline V gene lookup returns CDR1 SGHAT and CDR2 FQNNGV.

Ten or more counts support this clonotype. The chain carries TRBV7-6 and TRBJ2-3, with a weak D call TRBD1 (5 bases). The CDR3 covers 15 residues. CDR1 SGHVS and CDR2 FNYEAQ come from the germline V gene. Trimming removed 2 bases from V and 2 bases from J, with 11 bases in between. This CDR3 reads CASSLSVRDTDTQYF. CDR3 coding DNA: TGTGCCAGCAGCTTATCGGTCAGGGACACAGATACGCAGTATTTT.

This chain joins TRBV12-3 or TRBV12-4 and TRBJ1-5; TRBD1 might be the D (5 bases). V lost 5 bases, J lost 0 bases, and 11 bases lay in between. This CDR3 is built from 15 residues. The CDR3 nucleotides read TGTGCCAGCAGTCTCCGGGACGGTAGCAATCAGCCCCAGCATTTT. Translated, it gives CASSLRDGSNQPQHF.

There are a few counts of this clonotype. The chain combines TRBV28 with TRBJ1-1; possibly TRBD1 for D (5 bases). CDR1 is MDHEN and CDR2 is SYDVKM in the germline V gene. This CDR3 spans 12 amino acids. Trimming cost V 8 bases and J 5 bases, with 12 bases left between them. CDR3 in DNA: TGTGCCAGCGGAACGGGGGGTACTGAAGCTTTCTTT. It is translated as CASGTGGTEAFF.

The chain recombines TRBV12-3 or TRBV12-4 with TRBJ1-3; D might be TRBD1 (6 bases). The CDR3 has 14 amino acids. Trimming shortened V by 6 bases and J by 0 bases, and 9 bases separated the two germline ends. CDR3 DNA: TGTGCCAGCAGAACAGGGAGCTCTGGAAACACCATATATTTT. This translates into CASRTGSSGNTIYF.

The rearrangement joins TRBV7-9 to TRBJ2-1, with 9 bases aligning to TRBD1. Germline V lookup: CDR1 SEHNR, CDR2 FQNEAQ (reference sequence). The CDR3 spans 16 residues. V lost 1 base, J lost 8 bases, and 9 bases stayed unmatched. The CDR3: CASSLVSGQGLHEQFF. The CDR3 DNA follows: TGTGCCAGCAGCTTAGTATCGGGACAGGGATTGCATGAGCAGTTCTTC.

Ten or more counts support this clonotype. The rearrangement links TRBV18 to TRBJ1-2, with TRBD1 as a possible D gene (6 bases). The germline V gene has CDR1 KGHSH and CDR2 LQKENI. The CDR3 contains 15 residues. With 5 bases removed from V and 0 bases from J, the gap between germline ends came to 13 bases. The CDR3 nucleotides are TGTGCCAGCTCAAAACCGGGGGGCGCTAACTATGGCTACACCTTC. Protein product: CASSKPGGANYGYTF.

This clonotype appeared a few times. This sequence joins TRBV6-4 and TRBJ2-1, with 11 bases identical to TRBD2. Germline assignment: CDR1 MRHNA and CDR2 SNTAGT. This CDR3 is 15 amino acids long. Trimming took 3 bases from V and 3 from J; bases not matched to a gene: 1. Here the CDR3 DNA reads TGTGCCAGCAGTGATACTAGCGGGAGCTACAATGAGCAGTTCTTC. This codes for CASSDTSGSYNEQFF.

This clonotype has just a few counts. The gene calls are TRBV7-6 and TRBJ2-1; the D is unclear. Germline-derived CDR1 and CDR2 are SGHVS and FNYEAQ. The CDR3 has 12 residues. The V and J ends lost 3 bases and 4 bases respectively, with 4 bases between them. In nucleotides, the CDR3 is TGTGCCAGCAGCTTGCAGTACAATGAGCAGTTCTTC. Translating it yields CASSLQYNEQFF.